The 25 T cell receptor beta chains reported below all come from one sample, sequenced in a study of CD8+ T cells in alopecia areata. RNA extraction was followed by reverse transcription into cDNA, which acted as the sequencing template. Using immunoSEQ multiplex PCR, the repertoire was profiled, and TCRdb retains in-frame clones only, with some absent. The table lists about 250,000 clones, 60% of them singletons. This sample's treatment: oral pan-JAK inhibitor, 5-10 mg twice daily. The sample consisted of CD4+ T cells sorted from blood, taken at roughly week 53, from a patient treated with tofacitinib. These receptors all come from a human donor with alopecia areata.

The chain carries TRBV29-1 and TRBJ1-2; 9 nucleotides line up with TRBD1. V shed 6 bases, J shed 4 bases, and the junction held 12 bases outside the gene matches. The CDR3 contains 15 residues. Germline CDR1 reads SQVTM; CDR2 reads ANQGSEA. The CDR3 loop reads CSVGLGTGRFYGYTF. The CDR3 DNA reads as TGCAGCGTCGGCCTCGGGACAGGGAGATTCTATGGCTACACCTTC.

This clone was seen once. The chain couples TRBV4-3 to TRBJ1-2; tentative D call: TRBD1 (5 bases). The germline V gene has CDR1 LGHNA and CDR2 YSLEER. This CDR3 is built from 17 residues. V shed 0 bases and J shed 4 bases, with 18 bases lying between them. CDR3 in amino acids: CASSQEHRRQGVYGYTF. For the CDR3, the DNA is TGCGCCAGCAGCCAAGAGCATCGGCGGCAGGGAGTCTATGGCTACACCTTC.

Regarding this clone: This sample also contains other DNA sequences that code for the same CDR3. This sequence joins TRBV9 and TRBJ2-3; unclear D gene. V gave up 0 bases and J gave up 0 bases, with 5 bases separating them. From germline, CDR1 is SGDLS and CDR2 YYNGEE. The CDR3 has 14 residues. This CDR3 is CASSVGPSTDTQYF. CDR3 nucleotides: TGTGCCAGCAGCGTAGGGCCGAGCACAGATACGCAGTATTTT.

The chain employs TRBV30 and TRBJ2-7; TRBD1 aligns across 7 bases. V shed 1 base, J shed 10 bases, and the junction held 7 bases outside the gene matches. The CDR3 is made up of 12 amino acids. CDR1 is GTSNPN and CDR2 is SVGIG in the germline V gene (reference sequence). DNA of the CDR3: TGTGCCTGGAGTGCCTCAGGGGGTGGACAGTACTTC. Its protein product is CAWSASGGGQYF.

This clone turned up a few times. The rearrangement uses TRBV18 and TRBJ1-4; 9 nucleotides line up with TRBD1. The V and J ends lost 5 bases and 4 bases, in that order; junction bases with no gene match: 5. Germline V gene lookup returns CDR1 KGHSH and CDR2 LQKENI. The CDR3 has 15 amino acids. The CDR3 DNA reads as TGTGCCAGCTCAGCACGGACAGGGGTTAATGAAAAACTGTTTTTT. Its protein is CASSARTGVNEKLFF.

This chain uses TRBV30 with TRBJ1-1; maybe TRBD1 (5 bases). V was shortened by 3 bases and J by 6 bases, with 17 bases between the two germline ends. Germline values: CDR1 GTSNPN, CDR2 SVGIG (reference sequence). The CDR3 contains 14 residues. CDR3 protein: CAWSLSRVLPEAFF. The CDR3, as DNA: TGTGCCTGGAGCCTCAGCAGGGTTTTGCCTGAAGCTTTCTTT.

This clone turned up a few times. This rearrangement joins TRBV4-3 to TRBJ2-7, with 7 bases aligning to TRBD1. Germline trimming cut 4 bases from V and 2 bases from J; bases unmatched to any gene: 8. The CDR3 sequence is 15 residues long. Germline CDR1 reads LGHNA; CDR2 reads YSLEER. CDR3 region: CASSPSTGIPYEQYF. CDR3 in DNA: TGCGCCAGCAGCCCTTCGACAGGGATTCCCTACGAGCAGTACTTC.

V gene TRBV6-1 combines with J gene TRBJ2-5; perhaps TRBD1 as D (6 bases). The V gene's germline CDR1 is MNHNS and CDR2 SASEGT. Trimming removed 7 bases from V and 2 bases from J, with 14 bases in between. The CDR3 spans 14 residues. The chain's CDR3 is CASTPGVSQETQYF. The CDR3 nucleotides read TGTGCCAGCACCCCAGGGGTATCTCAAGAGACCCAGTACTTC.

This chain links TRBV13 with TRBJ1-2, with D uncertain. In germline, CDR1 is PRHDT, CDR2 FYEKMQ (reference sequence). Trimming stripped 6 bases from V and 2 bases from J, with 16 bases between. CDR3 size: 15 residues. As DNA, the CDR3 is TGTGCCAGCAGTTTCAACGGAAGACCCAACTATGGCTACACCTTC. This sequence encodes CASSFNGRPNYGYTF.

A remark on this clone: At one end, the junction sequence differs from germline, possibly due to a read error. V usage is TRBV25-1 and J usage is TRBJ1-1; unclear D gene. This CDR3 contains 13 residues. Germline lookup yields CDR1 MGHDK and CDR2 SYGVNS. DNA for the CDR3: TGTGCCAGCAGTGAAAGGAGGGATACTGGAGCTTTCTTT. Translation: CASSERRDTGAFF.

The rearrangement uses TRBV9 and TRBJ1-4; D remains ambiguous. V was clipped by 0 bases and J by 5 bases, with 5 bases between them. Germline CDR1 SGDLS, CDR2 YYNGEE. The CDR3 has 13 amino acids. CDR3 in amino acids: CASSVGQNEKLFF. The CDR3 DNA reads as TGTGCCAGCAGCGTAGGGCAGAATGAAAAACTGTTTTTT. Full variable domain (missing parts from reference TRBV9 and TRBJ1-4): DSGVTQTPKHLITATGQRVTLRCSPRSGDLSVYWYQQSLDQGLQFLIQYYNGEERAKGNILERFSAQQFPDLHSELNLSSLELGDSALYFCASSVGQNEKLFFGSGTQLSVL.

For the CDR3, the DNA is TGTGCCACCAGCAGAGATTACAGCCAGGGCGAGCAGTACTTC. Amino acid sequence: CATSRDYSQGEQYF. This chain links TRBV15 with TRBJ2-7; tentatively, D is TRBD1 (5 bases). Trimming removed 0 bases from V and 6 bases from J, with 12 bases in between. Germline CDR1 reads LNHNV; CDR2 reads YYDKDF (reference sequence). The CDR3 is 14 amino acids.

The V and J genes are TRBV2 and TRBJ2-1; D unresolved. The CDR3 consists of 13 residues. The V end lost 7 bases, the J end lost 5 bases, and 12 bases lay between the germline ends. The germline V gene has CDR1 SNHLY and CDR2 FYNNEI. The CDR3 nucleotides read TGTGCCAGCATGGAGACTCGTGACAATGAGCAGTTCTTC. It specifies CASMETRDNEQFF.

The chain employs TRBV7-9 and TRBJ2-5; D not certain. Germline CDR1 is SEHNR and CDR2 is FQNEAQ (reference sequence). The CDR3 is 13 residues long. V was pared by 0 bases and J by 5 bases, with 7 bases between. CDR3 protein: CASSLAPVETQYF. The DNA of the CDR3 is TGTGCCAGCAGCTTAGCGCCAGTTGAGACCCAGTACTTC.

The J gene is TRBJ2-1, the V gene TRBV5-1; D is uncertain. This CDR3 region has 14 residues. CDR1 and CDR2 (germline): SGHRS, YFSETQ. Deletions cut 0 bases from V and 4 bases from J, with 8 bases between. The CDR3 loop is CASSLGSDYNEQFF. CDR3 nucleotides: TGCGCCAGCAGCTTGGGGTCAGATTACAATGAGCAGTTCTTC.

This chain uses TRBV30 with TRBJ1-5, with 10 bases aligning to TRBD1. The germline V gene encodes CDR1 GTSNPN and CDR2 SVGIG (reference sequence). Germline trimming cut 6 bases from V and 5 bases from J; bases unmatched to any gene: 4. The CDR3 is 13 residues long. This CDR3 reads CACSGTGDQPQHF. CDR3 in DNA: TGTGCCTGTTCCGGGACAGGGGATCAGCCCCAGCATTTT.

The CDR3 DNA is TGTGCCAGCTCACCCGGGACAGGGGAATACGAGCAGTACTTC. It specifies CASSPGTGEYEQYF. V and J are TRBV18 and TRBJ2-7; TRBD1 agrees at 10 bases. J lost 4 bases, V lost 3 bases, and 3 bases had no gene match. Germline V lookup: CDR1 KGHSH, CDR2 LQKENI. There are 14 residues in the CDR3.

The chain employs TRBV6-5 and TRBJ1-1; D not resolved. V was pared by 4 bases and J by 0 bases, with 15 bases between. Germline V gives CDR1 MNHEY, CDR2 SVGAGI. There are 16 residues in the CDR3. CDR3 amino acids: CASSSRSSNMNTEAFF. Here the CDR3 DNA reads TGTGCCAGCAGTTCCCGCAGTTCGAACATGAACACTGAAGCTTTCTTT.

The chain joins TRBV7-6 to TRBJ2-3; D gene unclear. The CDR3 extends over 14 amino acids. The V and J ends lost 3 bases and 3 bases respectively, with 10 bases between them. Germline V gene lookup returns CDR1 SGHVS and CDR2 FNYEAQ. CDR3 bases: TGTGCCAGCAGCTTTGATATGGGAACAGATACGCAGTATTTT. It encodes CASSFDMGTDTQYF.

This chain connects TRBV7-2 to TRBJ2-7, with D unresolved. V was shortened by 0 bases and J by 4 bases, with 7 bases between the two germline ends. CDR1 and CDR2 (germline): SGHTA, FQGNSA. The CDR3 contains 13 residues. The CDR3 nucleotides read TGTGCCAGCAGCTTAGCGAAAGCGTACGAGCAGTACTTC. It specifies CASSLAKAYEQYF.

The gene calls are TRBV4-1 and TRBJ1-2; no firm D call. CDR1 is MGHRA, CDR2 YSYEKL, per germline. The CDR3 contains 14 residues. V lost 0 bases to trimming and J lost 2 bases, with 7 bases between them. The CDR3 DNA is TGCGCCAGCAGCCAAGATTCGGGGAACTATGGCTACACCTTC. Residues: CASSQDSGNYGYTF.

This chain links TRBV6-1 with TRBJ2-7; D unclear. Trimming cost V 4 bases and J 0 bases, with 7 bases left between them. Germline V gives CDR1 MNHNS, CDR2 SASEGT. CDR3 length equals 13 residues. The DNA of the CDR3 is TGTGCCAGCAGTGTGAAGTTCTCCTACGAGCAGTACTTC. Amino acids: CASSVKFSYEQYF.

The chain employs TRBV30 and TRBJ2-5, with TRBD2 identical over 9 bases. This CDR3 has 16 residues. V shed 3 bases and J 3 bases; nucleotides not matched to a gene: 11. Germline V gene data show CDR1 as GTSNPN and CDR2 as SVGIG (reference sequence). The CDR3 sequence is CAWRDPKRGVEETQYF. In DNA form, the CDR3 reads TGTGCCTGGAGGGATCCTAAGCGGGGGGTTGAAGAGACCCAGTACTTC.

The DNA for the CDR3 is TGTGCCACCAGCAGAGCGGAGGCAGTTTCACCCCTCCACTTT. Amino acids: CATSRAEAVSPLHF. The chain has TRBV15 and TRBJ1-6, with D unresolved. The CDR3 contains 14 residues. Trimming shortened V by 1 base and J by 9 bases, and 10 bases separated the two germline ends. Germline V gives CDR1 LNHNV, CDR2 YYDKDF (reference sequence).

This clone has just a few counts. This sequence joins TRBV30 and TRBJ2-5; D is uncertain. The CDR3 runs 13 residues. In germline, CDR1 is GTSNPN, CDR2 SVGIG (reference sequence). The germline V and J ends were trimmed by 0 bases and 5 bases, with 10 bases remaining between them. The DNA for the CDR3 is TGTGCCTGGAGTGTATTAATCTTCGAGACCCAGTACTTC. Translated, it gives CAWSVLIFETQYF.